This T cell receptor beta chain was retrieved from a study of regulatory T cells in long-lasting Graves disease. Study-wide findings and caveats: Persistent disease samples used TRBV28, TRBJ1-2 and TRBJ2-5 preferentially.

Trimming removed 5 bases from V and 9 bases from J, with 17 bases in between. In germline, CDR1 is DFQATT, CDR2 SNEGSKA (reference sequence). This CDR3 is 13 amino acids long. Concerning this clonotype: What it recognizes is unknown.

Time point reported: newly diagnosed GD, antithyroid drugs for less than 3 months. Extracted RNA from PBMCs served as the source of the TCR library. Arm-PCR with iRepertoire HTBI primers amplified the CDR3 regions for these TCR beta libraries. Each CDR3 protein gets one entry after TCRdb re-called the multiplex PCR reads with MiXCR. The sample contains 360,000 or so distinct CDR3 sequences, 15% to 20% of which appear only once. These records were also assigned to another study, of T cells in Graves' hyperthyroidism and ophthalmopathy.

This TCR was recovered from a young woman with Graves disease. The chain is built from TRBV20-1 and TRBJ2-1, with TRBD1 as a possible D gene (5 bases). This material consisted of peripheral blood mononuclear cells (PBMCs), taken at new diagnosis, from a patient treated with antithyroid drugs. CDR3 coding DNA: TGCAGTGCTGACCGTACAGGTTTTGGTGAGCAGTTCTTC. As protein: CSADRTGFGEQFF.